The TCR beta chain under discussion was sequenced for a study of molecular identifiers for immune sequencing clone quantification. General study findings and limits: Clonotypes surpassing 20 RNA copies contained over 98% of effector molecules, versus under 1% in naive cells.

Germline CDR1 reads MNHEY; CDR2 reads SVGAGI. This CDR3 is built from 13 residues. Generation of bulk TCR libraries relied on previously described methods and listed TCR primers. MiXCR, run by TCRdb on the PCR reads, gives a single entry per CDR3 protein. The table has approximately 670,000 distinct CDR3 sequences, 15% to 20% seen once. CD8+CD4-CCR7+CD45RA+ cells were sorted as naive CD8 T cells. This clonotype was observed a few times. The target antigen is unknown. A much larger clone lies a single base off, so this may be a read error. The TCR originated in a human donor in good health. Some libraries in this study had Jurkat cell RNA spiked in. Sequenced input: naive CD8+ T cells from blood, with Jurkat cell RNA spiked in. Subset described: FACS-sorted CD8+CD4-CCR7+CD45RA+ naive T cells. The chain uses TRBV6-5 and TRBJ2-2; the D gene is possibly TRBD2 (5 bases). CDR3 residues: CASSYTQTGELVF. The CDR3 region has the DNA TGTGCCAGCAGTTACACCCAGACCGGGGAGCTGGTTTTT.